This T cell receptor beta chain was recorded in a study of graft-versus-host responses after intestinal transplantation. The table came from immunoSEQ multiplex PCR; TCRdb's copy has only in-frame clones and leaves some out. In the table there are more than 95,000 clones, approximately 84% of which are singletons. Concerning this clone: Antigen: not known.

Study results and limitations: Early post-transplant declines in HvG were associated with peak levels of circulating GvH clones.

Per the germline V gene, CDR1 is SGHVS and CDR2 is FNYEAQ. The length of the CDR3 is 19 residues. V trimming: 2 bases; J trimming: 1 base; junction bases outside the gene matches: 11. The chain recombines TRBV7-6 with TRBJ2-3, with TRBD2 matching over 11 bases. The material sequenced was unstimulated CD4+ T cells sorted from spleen or lymph node cells, taken before intestinal transplant. The sequence was obtained from a human donor who received an intestinal transplant. The CDR3 sequence: CASSLRRASGGSRTDTQYF. CDR3 DNA: TGTGCCAGCAGCTTACGTCGGGCTAGCGGGGGGTCCCGCACAGATACGCAGTATTTT.